The subject of this entry is one TCR beta chain. This clonotype occurred once. Which antigen it targets is not known. Per-base quality was not reported, and no clone a single base away is much larger than it. A lone read gives weak evidence. Instrument on record: Illumina HiSeq 1500. The public reads were reprocessed in TCRdb via fastp at Q25 and MiXCR, keeping in-frame beta chains. Rows with one shared CDR3 protein collapse into an entry with the most common genes and DNA. The sample table contains a few hundred thousand distinct CDR3 sequences; only one count was recorded for over 15% of them. The ten biggest clones cover less than 50% of the sample. Trimming costs V 0 bases and J 1 base, and their ends lie 9 bases apart. CDR1 and CDR2 are drawn from the germline V gene: MGHRA, YSYEKL. The CDR3, from cysteine to phenylalanine, totals 15 residues. Only the CDR3 part of the read is kept: 45 bases, read in frame from the first base.

The data originate from a study of T cell repertoires in cytomegalovirus infection (dated by TCRdb to the late 2010s). About the study as a whole: The HLA type of each donor mattered for the analysis, because public TCR beta signatures pointed to carriage of CMV infection along with the matching HLA type. The investigation overall reported the following: The ex vivo response was dominated by HLA-C-restricted CMV-specific TCR beta clonotypes, which also provided the single most frequent clonotype in two of eight donors. In both this cohort and an independent cohort of some 350 donors, the cumulative frequency of public TCR beta family members distinguished carriers of CMV infection plus the relevant HLA type.

This sequence originates from a human donor in good health (CMV status not recorded). Some clones in this sample may be carry-over from other donors' samples. Recombination joined TRBV4-1 with TRBJ1-1, with the identity of the D gene unclear. Specimen: CD8+ T cells from PBMCs. For the CDR3, the sequence is CASSQEVGENTEAFF. The DNA reads as follows: TGCGCCAGCAGCCAAGAGGTGGGAGAGAACACTGAAGCTTTCTTT.